These 9 T cell receptor beta chains originate from one sample sequenced in a study of CD8+CD57+ T cells in acquired aplastic anemia. Individuals selected for sequencing had exhibited CD8+CD57+ cell expansion on flow cytometry. TCR beta VDJ combinations and CDR3 sequences were profiled from genomic DNA. Each CDR3 protein is one row after TCRdb ran MiXCR on the reads. The sample lists some 150,000 distinct CDR3 sequences, 71% occurring once. Sequencing was performed on sorted CD4+, CD8+, or CD8+CD57+ T cells (not recorded which) from PBMCs. The source of these receptors is a human donor with aplastic anemia.

J is TRBJ1-5 and V is TRBV19, with D unclear. The CDR3 sequence is 14 residues long. With 7 bases removed from V and 10 bases from J, the gap between germline ends came to 20 bases. The germline V gene encodes CDR1 LNHDA and CDR2 SQIVND (reference sequence). The DNA of the CDR3 is TGTGCCAGTACTCCAAGGTGGGCAGTGGAACCCCAGCATTTT. Translation gives CASTPRWAVEPQHF.

This chain links TRBV25-1 with TRBJ1-6, with 7 bases fitting TRBD1. In germline, CDR1 is MGHDK, CDR2 SYGVNS. Losses at the gene ends were 4 bases for V and 7 bases for J; bases not matched to a gene: 10. The CDR3 length is 16 residues. The CDR3 loop is CASSAQGVRRNSPLHF. As DNA, the CDR3 is TGTGCCAGCAGTGCGCAGGGGGTAAGAAGAAATTCACCCCTCCACTTT. Full variable domain (rest looked up from reference TRBV25-1 and TRBJ1-6): EADIYQTPRYLVIGTGKKITLECSQTMGHDKMYWYQQDPGMELHLIHYSYGVNSTEKGDLSSESTVSRIRTEHFPLTLESARPSHTSQYLCASSAQGVRRNSPLHFGNGTRLTVT.

The CDR3 spells CATSRLGQEETQYF. CDR3 sequence (DNA): TGTGCCACCAGCAGACTCGGACAGGAGGAGACCCAGTACTTC. The chain links TRBV15 to TRBJ2-5, with 7 bases identical to TRBD1. CDR1 and CDR2 (germline): LNHNV, YYDKDF (reference sequence). Trimming removed 2 bases from V and 5 bases from J; junction bases left unmatched: 5. CDR3 length equals 14 residues.

This clonotype was found once. The chain couples TRBV5-1 to TRBJ2-3; D uncertain. Germline loops: CDR1 SGHRS, CDR2 YFSETQ. V gave up 4 bases and J gave up 1 base, with 10 bases separating them. The CDR3 has 14 residues. This CDR3 reads CASSRLSGTDTQYF. Here the CDR3 DNA reads TGCGCCAGCAGCAGGCTTTCAGGCACAGATACGCAGTATTTT. Supplemented by reference TRBV5-1 and TRBJ2-3, the full variable domain reads KAGVTQTPRYLIKTRGQQVTLSCSPISGHRSVSWYQQTPGQGLQFLFEYFSETQRNKGNFPGRFSGRQFSNSRSEMNVSTLELGDSALYLCASSRLSGTDTQYFGPGTRLTVL.

This chain uses TRBV6-6 with TRBJ1-2; 7 nucleotides line up with TRBD1. Trimming at V came to 5 bases and at J to 4 bases, leaving 13 bases not matched to a gene. Germline CDR1 is MNHNY and CDR2 is SVGAGI (reference sequence). The CDR3 has 16 residues. The CDR3 DNA reads as TGTGCCAGCAGTGGGGGCGGGGGACAGCTGTTCTATGGCTACACCTTC. Its translation: CASSGGGGQLFYGYTF.

The chain links TRBV7-9 to TRBJ2-7; 9 bases are a match to TRBD1. The V and J ends lost 5 bases and 3 bases, in that order; junction bases with no gene match: 5. Germline CDR1 and CDR2: SEHNR and FQNEAQ (reference sequence). The CDR3 is 14 amino acids. CDR3 residues: CASSPPGQGYEQYF. CDR3 bases: TGTGCCAGCAGCCCCCCGGGACAGGGCTACGAGCAGTACTTC.

The table lists this clonotype with a few counts. The chain couples TRBV20-1 to TRBJ2-6, with unresolved D. This CDR3 is 14 amino acids long. The germline V gene encodes CDR1 DFQATT and CDR2 SNEGSKA (reference sequence). Trimming pared 6 bases from V and 1 base from J, leaving 10 bases between. The CDR3 sequence is CSAGPGSGANVLTF. The DNA for the CDR3 is TGCAGTGCGGGCCCCGGTTCTGGGGCCAACGTCCTGACTTTC.

This clonotype was seen ten or more times. The chain links TRBV25-1 to TRBJ2-2, with D maybe TRBD1 (6 bases). The CDR3 is made up of 14 amino acids. Germline loops: CDR1 MGHDK, CDR2 SYGVNS. Trimming pared 4 bases from V and 4 bases from J, leaving 10 bases between. CDR3: CASSAPRGTGELFF. In nucleotides, the CDR3 is TGTGCCAGCAGTGCCCCCAGGGGCACCGGGGAGCTGTTTTTT.

The chain couples TRBV19 to TRBJ1-6, with D tentatively TRBD1 (5 bases). CDR1 and CDR2 (germline): LNHDA, SQIVND (reference sequence). The V end lost 6 bases, the J end lost 8 bases, and 8 bases lay between the germline ends. The CDR3 sequence is 12 residues long. The CDR3 region is CASRGTYSPLHF. In DNA, the CDR3 is TGTGCCAGTAGAGGGACTTATTCACCCCTCCACTTT.